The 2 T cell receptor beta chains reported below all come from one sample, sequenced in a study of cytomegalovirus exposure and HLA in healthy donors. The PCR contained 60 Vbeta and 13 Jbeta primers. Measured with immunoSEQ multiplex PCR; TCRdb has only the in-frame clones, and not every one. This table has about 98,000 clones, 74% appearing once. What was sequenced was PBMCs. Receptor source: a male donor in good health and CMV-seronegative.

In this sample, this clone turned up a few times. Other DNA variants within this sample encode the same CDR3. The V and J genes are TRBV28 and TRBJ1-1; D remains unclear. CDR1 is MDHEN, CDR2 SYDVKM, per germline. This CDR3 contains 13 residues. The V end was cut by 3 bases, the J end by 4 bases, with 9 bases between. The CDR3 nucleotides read TGTGCCAGCAGTTTCCATCGGGGCACTGAAGCTTTCTTT. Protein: CASSFHRGTEAFF.

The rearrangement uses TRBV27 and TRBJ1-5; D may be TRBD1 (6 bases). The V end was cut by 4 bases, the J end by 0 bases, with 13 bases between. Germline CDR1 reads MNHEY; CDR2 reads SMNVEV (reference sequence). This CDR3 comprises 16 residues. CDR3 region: CASSSRQVYSNQPQHF. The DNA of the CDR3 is TGTGCCAGCAGTTCTCGACAGGTTTATAGCAATCAGCCCCAGCATTTT.